This T cell receptor beta chain was sequenced for a study of blood T cell repertoires in COVID-19. The wider study: Whether acute or convalescent, the COVID-19 samples came from the United States, Italy and Spain. Sources were T cells, B-cell-depleted T cells, or PBMCs; the material itself was cDNA or gDNA.

A Seattle source enrolled patients during active infection and followed them longitudinally. Germline V gene data show CDR1 as SGHKS and CDR2 as YYEKEE (reference sequence). The CDR3 contains 16 residues. Unmatched junction bases numbered 11, after V lost 5 bases and J lost 7 bases. Per the original methods: Reference gene primer amplification in the assay estimated nucleated cell counts. Data came from immunoSEQ multiplex PCR; TCRdb stores just in-frame clones and leaves some out. V, J and clone size derive from that table, while D and trimming were established from the DNA sequence. Counted here are around 300,000 clones, roughly 90% occurring once; the ten biggest clones make up approximately 0.98%.

Sample: peripheral blood. This TCR was recovered from a woman in her thirties or forties with COVID-19, enrolled during active disease. The rearrangement uses TRBV5-5 and TRBJ2-2; TRBD2 matches at 10 bases. CDR3 region: CASSRLEREGGGELFF. In nucleotides, the CDR3 is TGTGCCAGCAGTCGACTAGAGCGGGAGGGAGGCGGGGAGCTGTTTTTT.